This TCR beta chain was identified during a study of T cell responses to AZD1222 COVID-19 vaccine. The V gene's germline CDR1 is LGHNA and CDR2 YNFKEQ. The germline V and J ends were trimmed by 0 bases and 5 bases, with 16 bases remaining between them. The CDR3 contains 16 residues. The repertoire was sequenced with immunoSEQ multiplex PCR; TCRdb's copy has only in-frame clones and lacks some. The sample yields 110,000 to 150,000 clones, around 92% seen once. The receptor was derived from an adult in good health. The genes are TRBV4-2 and TRBJ2-5; possible D gene TRBD1, 6 bases. The sample in question was peripheral blood, obtained on day 0 of AZD1222 vaccination. Written as DNA, the CDR3 is TGTGCCAGCAGCCAAGACTTGGGGGCGGTAGCGGAGACCCAGTACTTC. It is translated as CASSQDLGAVAETQYF.